This TCR beta chain was captured in a study of T cells in Graves' hyperthyroidism and ophthalmopathy. Study information: Before any treatment, at initial diagnosis, peripheral blood was collected. Study conclusions and caveats: Most clonotypes that expanded in the thyroid above 0.001 also showed up in blood. The model forecast ophthalmopathy, anticipating it by a median around 6.9 months before onset.

RNA transcripts were the template for amplifying TCR beta CDR3 regions. Initially, a first-round RT-PCR of the TCR CDR3 employed the HTBI primer set. A single record per CDR3 protein comes from TCRdb applying MiXCR to the multiplex PCR reads. The sample shows 400,000 to 600,000 distinct CDR3 sequences, around 20% of them seen only once. Used for diagnoses were clinical symptoms, serum thyroxine and TRAb, thyroid ultrasound and orbital computed tomography. A note on this clonotype: Its antigen is undetermined. Being one base from a much bigger clone, this may be a read error.

The TCR was taken from a man aged 18 to 29 with Graves' hyperthyroidism. Sequenced material: blood.

The CDR3 loop is CASSPGLSSSETKYF. CDR3 bases: TGTGCCAGCAGTCCGGGACTGTCCTCCTCAGAGACCAAGTACTTC. The chain joins TRBV6-1 to TRBJ2-5, with a weak D call TRBD2 (6 bases). Germline values: CDR1 MNHNS, CDR2 SASEGT. This CDR3 has 15 residues.